The clone carrying this T cell receptor (beta chain) was observed at least ten times. Its cognate antigen is unknown. The data stem from a study of T cells after yellow fever vaccination. Broader study findings: Few clonotypes appeared in both CD4 and CD8 compartments. Sorted repertoires could include abundant contaminating clonotypes from bulk cells.

There are 14 residues in the CDR3. The germline V gene encodes CDR1 MNHNS and CDR2 SASEGT. V dropped 6 bases and J dropped 8 bases, with 17 bases sitting between them. Making TCR cDNA involved 5'RACE template switching, which added UMIs and a universal primer site. TCRdb fed the 5' RACE reads into MiXCR, producing one record per CDR3 protein. The repertoire includes approximately 120,000 distinct CDR3 sequences, more than 6% of them detected once, and around 2.3% sits in the top ten. This clonotype originated in a man between 18 and 35 years old who received the YFV17D yellow fever vaccine. The chain employs TRBV6-1 and TRBJ2-1; TRBD2 is a possible D gene (5 bases). This material consisted of CD4+ T cells sorted from PBMCs, taken approximately 11 days after the first yellow fever vaccination. The CDR3 spells CASSTSMVFDEQFF. In DNA, the CDR3 is TGTGCCAGCAGCACTAGTATGGTTTTCGATGAGCAGTTCTTC.